This T cell receptor beta chain is drawn from a study of blood T cell repertoires in COVID-19. The overall study: The United States, Italy and Spain were the sources of the acute and convalescent COVID-19 samples. PBMCs, B-cell-depleted T cells, or T cells provided the cDNA or gDNA that made up the material.

Original processing methods: How many nucleated cells were present was estimated from reference gene primer amplification. The repertoire was sequenced with immunoSEQ multiplex PCR; TCRdb's copy has only in-frame clones and lacks some. The V and J calls and clone size come from that table; D and trimming were worked out from the DNA. The sample yields 150,000 to 200,000 clones, 84% seen once. V dropped 3 bases and J dropped 4 bases, with 15 bases sitting between them. The CDR3 extends over 14 amino acids. Looked up from germline, CDR1 is DFQATT and CDR2 is SNEGSKA (reference sequence). Sequences were obtained from peripheral blood. The gene calls are TRBV20-1 and TRBJ1-1; possibly TRBD1 for D (6 bases). The receptor comes from a woman aged 70 to 79 with COVID-19, enrolled during active disease. The CDR3 DNA reads TGCAGTGCTAGTCCACAGGGAAGGGGCACTGAAGCTTTCTTT. It specifies CSASPQGRGTEAFF.